The T cell receptor beta chain under discussion was sequenced for a study of blood T cell repertoires in COVID-19. Sequencing was performed with immunoSEQ multiplex PCR; in TCRdb, only in-frame clones are kept and a portion is missing. Seen here are 220,000 or so clones, less than 85% observed once, and the top ten hold around 5.1%. As concerns this clone: An end of the junction differs from the germline gene, which may be a read error.

The CDR3 spans 14 residues. CDR1 is SGHRS and CDR2 is YFSETQ in the germline V gene. The rearrangement joins TRBV5-1 to TRBJ2-7, with D perhaps TRBD1 or TRBD2 (5 bases each). The sequencing input was peripheral blood. The sequence was obtained from a woman between 65 and 79 years old with acute or convalescent COVID-19. The DNA for the CDR3 is TGCGCCAGCAGTTTGGACTCCAGGGTTTACGAGCAGTACTTC. Its protein product is CASSLDSRVYEQYF.